The 21 T cell receptor beta chains listed next were all sequenced from one sample in a study of blood T cell repertoires in COVID-19. The protocol was immunoSEQ multiplex PCR, while the TCRdb copy is restricted to in-frame clones and leaves out a portion. The sample shows approximately 200,000 clones, roughly 88% of them seen only once. Sequencing was done on a sample of peripheral blood. These receptors were taken from a human donor with active or convalescent COVID-19. The donor label of this sample is uncertain.

The chain couples TRBV3-1 (or the pseudogene TRBV3-2) to TRBJ1-2; TRBD1 matches 8 bases. The V gene end was trimmed by 6 bases and the J gene end by 8 bases; junction bases not matched to a gene: 5. CDR3 length: 12 residues. Germline loops: CDR1 LGHDT, CDR2 YNNKEL (reference sequence). CDR3 in amino acids: CASSGTGRGYTF. The CDR3 DNA reads TGTGCCAGCAGTGGGACAGGTCGGGGCTACACCTTC.

The CDR3 DNA follows: TGCGCCAGCAGCCCTGGAGGCCTGAACACTGAAGCTTTCTTT. This codes for CASSPGGLNTEAFF. The V call is TRBV5-1, the J call TRBJ1-1; D unresolved. There are 14 residues in the CDR3. V was shortened by 4 bases and J by 0 bases, with 10 bases between the two germline ends. Germline CDR1 reads SGHRS; CDR2 reads YFSETQ.

V usage is TRBV7-2 and J usage is TRBJ2-6, with TRBD1 as a possible D gene (5 bases). The V end lost 4 bases, the J end lost 1 base, and 14 bases lay between the germline ends. The CDR3 is 17 amino acids. Looked up from germline, CDR1 is SGHTA and CDR2 is FQGNSA. DNA for the CDR3: TGTGCCAGCAGCTCCGGCAGGGTAATGTCTGGGGCCAACGTCCTGACTTTC. Its protein product is CASSSGRVMSGANVLTF.

The chain is built from TRBV11-3 and TRBJ2-1; 7 bases fit TRBD2. The CDR3 has 15 residues. Germline CDR1 SGHNT, CDR2 YENEEA. V shed 3 bases, J shed 7 bases, and the junction held 9 bases outside the gene matches. The CDR3 loop reads CASSLSGGSVNEQFF. CDR3 nucleotide sequence: TGTGCCAGCAGCTTGAGTGGCGGGAGTGTGAATGAGCAGTTCTTC.

V is TRBV5-1 and J is TRBJ2-7; TRBD1 matches at 8 bases. With 0 bases clipped from V and 8 bases from J, the junction kept 7 bases outside the gene matches. The CDR3 extends over 14 amino acids. Germline V gene lookup returns CDR1 SGHRS and CDR2 YFSETQ. CDR3 protein: CASSLAGQGSKQYF. Written as DNA, the CDR3 is TGCGCCAGCAGCTTGGCCGGACAGGGTAGTAAGCAGTACTTC.

The gene calls are TRBV7-6 and TRBJ1-6, with D possibly being TRBD1 (5 bases). CDR1 SGHVS and CDR2 FNYEAQ come from the germline V gene. This CDR3 spans 16 amino acids. V lost 0 bases to trimming and J lost 9 bases, with 15 bases between them. The CDR3 coding sequence is TGTGCCAGCAGCTTAGCGCTTCAGGGTAGTGGTTCACCCCTCCACTTT. Protein sequence: CASSLALQGSGSPLHF.

J is TRBJ1-2 and V is TRBV7-9, with D perhaps matching TRBD1 (5 bases). The germline CDR1 and CDR2 sequences are SEHNR and FQNEAQ (reference sequence). The CDR3 loop spans 14 amino acids. Trimming removed 2 bases at V and 5 bases at J, with 12 bases between. CDR3 nucleotides: TGTGCCAGCAGCTTATCCCGGGGGGAGTATGGCTACACCTTC. This encodes CASSLSRGEYGYTF.

This clone showed up just once. The chain uses TRBV7-2 and TRBJ1-2; D gene ambiguous. Trimming removed 1 base at V and 8 bases at J, with 17 bases between. Germline lookup yields CDR1 SGHTA and CDR2 FQGNSA. The CDR3 is 15 amino acids. The CDR3 region is CASSLVGFGVGGYTF. As DNA, the CDR3 is TGTGCCAGCAGCTTAGTCGGATTCGGGGTAGGAGGCTACACCTTC.

The chain links TRBV5-4 to TRBJ1-4, with D tentatively TRBD1 (5 bases). The CDR3 is 14 residues long. Germline lookup yields CDR1 SGHNT and CDR2 YYREEE (reference sequence). Deletions cut 5 bases from V and 11 bases from J, with 19 bases between. CDR3 nucleotides: TGTGCCAGCAGTCCCGGGACTGAGTTGGGGAAACTGTTTTTT. Translation gives CASSPGTELGKLFF.

This chain uses TRBV19 with TRBJ1-6, with D maybe TRBD1 (5 bases). The V gene's germline CDR1 is LNHDA and CDR2 SQIVND (reference sequence). V dropped 5 bases and J dropped 5 bases, with 13 bases sitting between them. This CDR3 has 15 amino acids. The CDR3 region has the DNA TGTGCCAGTAGTTCCCGGGGGGGGAATAATTCACCCCTCCACTTT. Translation: CASSSRGGNNSPLHF.

The rearrangement uses TRBV10-3 and TRBJ2-2, with unresolved D. V lost 3 bases and J lost 2, with 4 bases in between. Germline V gene data show CDR1 as ENHRY and CDR2 as SYGVKD. The CDR3 spans 13 residues. CDR3 DNA sequence: TGTGCCATCAGTGAACAAAACACCGGGGAGCTGTTTTTT. Its protein product is CAISEQNTGELFF.

This rearrangement joins TRBV12-3 or TRBV12-4 to TRBJ1-1; tentative D call: TRBD1 (5 bases). Trimming took 6 bases from V and 0 from J, leaving 5 bases between them. The CDR3 sequence is 12 residues long. CDR3 loop: CASRQVNTEAFF. CDR3 nucleotides: TGTGCCAGCAGACAGGTGAACACTGAAGCTTTCTTT.

The V gene is TRBV2, the J gene TRBJ2-1; a weak D match, TRBD2 (6 bases). Per germline, CDR1 SNHLY and CDR2 FYNNEI. The CDR3 covers 14 residues. The V end lost 7 bases, the J end lost 3 bases, and 13 bases lay between the germline ends. Here the CDR3 reads CASTLTSNYNEQFF. The CDR3 region has the DNA TGTGCCAGCACCCTCACTAGCAACTACAATGAGCAGTTCTTC. Filled out from reference TRBV2 and TRBJ2-1, the complete variable domain reads EPEVTQTPSHQVTQMGQEVILRCVPISNHLYFYWYRQILGQKVEFLVSFYNNEISEKSEIFDDQFSVERPDGSNFTLKIRSTKLEDSAMYFCASTLTSNYNEQFFGPGTRLTVL.

In this sample, this clone turned up once. This specimen includes other DNA sequences encoding the same CDR3. V gene TRBV12-3 or TRBV12-4 combines with J gene TRBJ2-5; 7 positions match TRBD1. The junction had 4 bases not matched to a gene; V was cut back by 4 bases and J by 5 bases. The CDR3 is made up of 13 amino acids. CDR3 loop: CASSYRGEETQYF. The CDR3 DNA follows: TGTGCCAGCAGTTACAGGGGTGAGGAGACCCAGTACTTC.

The table lists this clone with a count of one. Other DNA sequences in this sample translate to the same CDR3. The chain employs TRBV5-1 and TRBJ2-3, with TRBD2 matching over 10 bases. This CDR3 has 16 amino acids. The V and J ends lost 0 bases and 1 base, in that order; junction bases with no gene match: 2. Germline CDR1 is SGHRS and CDR2 is YFSETQ. CDR3 in DNA: TGCGCCAGCAGCTTGGGGGGGACTAGCGGCACAGATACGCAGTATTTT. As protein: CASSLGGTSGTDTQYF.

This chain joins TRBV10-1 and TRBJ1-5; D uncertain. The CDR3 is 13 amino acids. Germline V gives CDR1 WNHNN, CDR2 SYGVQD (reference sequence). V was trimmed by 5 bases and J by 3 bases, leaving 8 bases between them. CDR3 sequence: CASSPGYNQPQHF. DNA for the CDR3: TGCGCCAGCAGTCCCGGGTACAATCAGCCCCAGCATTTT.

This clone was recorded a few times. The rearrangement joins TRBV3-1 (or the pseudogene TRBV3-2) to TRBJ1-1; perhaps TRBD1 as D (6 bases). Germline-derived CDR1 and CDR2 are LGHDT and YNNKEL (reference sequence). Trimming took 1 base from V and 5 from J, leaving 11 bases between them. The CDR3 covers 14 residues. The CDR3 loop reads CASSQVTGRTEAFF. In nucleotides, the CDR3 is TGTGCCAGCAGCCAAGTGACAGGTCGAACTGAAGCTTTCTTT.

V is TRBV19 and J is TRBJ2-7, with 7 bases aligning to TRBD1. The V segment lost 9 bases and the J segment 2 bases; nucleotides outside the gene matches: 13. Germline CDR1 reads LNHDA; CDR2 reads SQIVND (reference sequence). There are 15 residues in the CDR3. The CDR3 spells CASSEAVGGPYEQYF. The CDR3 DNA reads TGTGCCAGCTCCGAAGCCGTAGGGGGCCCCTACGAGCAGTACTTC.

The chain is built from TRBV19 and TRBJ1-6; possible D gene TRBD1, 6 bases. Germline CDR1 and CDR2: LNHDA and SQIVND (reference sequence). Trimming left V 5 bases short and J 7 bases short, with 15 bases between. This CDR3 region has 15 residues. The CDR3 here is CASSARGALNSPLHF. The CDR3 DNA sequence: TGTGCCAGTAGTGCACGGGGGGCATTAAATTCACCCCTCCACTTT.

The CDR3 here is CASSVEAGGLLETQYF. Here the CDR3 DNA reads TGTGCCAGCAGCGTAGAGGCGGGGGGCCTATTAGAGACCCAGTACTTC. V usage is TRBV9 and J usage is TRBJ2-5, with TRBD2 identical over 8 bases. From germline, CDR1 is SGDLS and CDR2 YYNGEE. The CDR3 is made up of 16 amino acids. V dropped 0 bases and J dropped 4; count of bases not matched to a gene: 8.

The J gene is TRBJ2-5, the V gene TRBV29-1; tentative D call: TRBD2 (6 bases). The CDR3 spans 12 residues. Germline V gives CDR1 SQVTM, CDR2 ANQGSEA. The ends were cut back, 7 bases at V and 4 bases at J, with 13 bases in the middle. CDR3 coding DNA: TGCAGCGCCAGGAGGGGTTTAGAGACCCAGTACTTC. It translates to CSARRGLETQYF.